The rows below give T cell receptor beta chains drawn from one sample of a study of blood T cell repertoires in COVID-19. This table comes from immunoSEQ multiplex PCR, and its TCRdb copy is limited to in-frame clones, with some not included. The sample has 250,000 to 300,000 clones, 81% seen once. The material sequenced was peripheral blood. The receptor set was obtained from a woman aged 55-69 years with active or convalescent COVID-19. Both conserved end residues are part of each CDR3. D genes are given only for firm matches. Size is stated for part of the rows, as once, few or many counts, or as a class when the clone is expanded.

TRBV5-1,TRBJ1-2,TRBD1,NA,TGCGCCAGCAGCTACCTCACCCCGGGACAGGCAGCTAACTATGGCTACACCTTC,CASSYLTPGQAANYGYTF
TRBV12-5,TRBJ2-7,NA,NA,TGTGCTAGTGGGCGAGACACGTACGAGCAGTACTTC,CASGRDTYEQYF
TRBV28,TRBJ2-7,TRBD1,NA,TGTGCCAGCAGGGAGATGACAGGGGGCATGGAGTACGAGCAGTACTTC,CASREMTGGMEYEQYF
TRBV11-3,TRBJ1-1,NA,NA,TGTGCCAGCAGCTTAGCTCTGGGGGCAATTTGGGGGAACACTGAAGCTTTCTTT,CASSLALGAIWGNTEAFF
TRBV12-5,TRBJ2-5,NA,once,TGTGCTAGTGCTCATACCAGGGGGACCCAGTACTTC,CASAHTRGTQYF
TRBV29-1,TRBJ1-2,NA,NA,TGCAGCGTTGAAGTATGGAGCGGCTACACCTTC,CSVEVWSGYTF
TRBV6-5,TRBJ1-2,TRBD1,NA,TGTGCCAGCAGTTACCTGACAGGGGCACGTTATGGCTACACCTTC,CASSYLTGARYGYTF
TRBV5-1,TRBJ2-5,NA,NA,TGCGCCAGCGGACTGCAAGAGACCCAGTACTTC,CASGLQETQYF
TRBV3-1/TRBV3-2,TRBJ1-3,NA,few,TGTGCCAGCAGCCAAGCGGACAGATACTCTGGAAACACCATATATTTT,CASSQADRYSGNTIYF
TRBV4-2,TRBJ1-3,NA,NA,TGTGCCAGCAGCCAAGGAGGGGGAAACACCATATATTTT,CASSQGGGNTIYF
TRBV9,TRBJ2-7,NA,NA,TGTGCCAGCAGCGCCAATCGCATAGCCACAGGGAACGAGCAGTACTTC,CASSANRIATGNEQYF
TRBV4-1,TRBJ1-4,TRBD1,NA,TGCGCCAGCAGCCAAGATTGGGGCGGGACAGGGGTTGAAAAACTGTTTTTT,CASSQDWGGTGVEKLFF
TRBV3-1/TRBV3-2,TRBJ1-1,NA,NA,TGTGCCAGCAGCCGAGTCCTTGCGGGGGGCGGGACTGAAGCTTTCTTT,CASSRVLAGGGTEAFF
TRBV10-3,TRBJ1-3,TRBD1,NA,TGTGCCATCTGGGGGGGACAGGCAAACTCTGGAAACACCATATATTTT,CAIWGGQANSGNTIYF
TRBV29-1,TRBJ1-3,NA,NA,TGCAGCGCTACCCCGACAAGTTCCTCTGGAAACACCATATATTTT,CSATPTSSSGNTIYF
TRBV6-2/TRBV6-3,TRBJ1-1,NA,NA,TGTGCCAGCAGTTCGACCTCCGAAACAGACAGGATTTTT,CASSSTSETDRIF
TRBV9,TRBJ1-1,NA,few,TGTGCCAGCAGCGTAGCTCCAACAGGGCACACTGAAGCTTTCTTT,CASSVAPTGHTEAFF
TRBV19,TRBJ1-1,NA,NA,TGTGCCAGTAGTGAACCGGGACACCTGGCGAACACTGAAGCTTTCTTT,CASSEPGHLANTEAFF
TRBV7-9,TRBJ2-7,TRBD2,NA,TGTGCCAGCAGCCCTCGGGAGGGTTTCAGCTCCTACGAGCAGTACTTC,CASSPREGFSSYEQYF
TRBV19,TRBJ2-2,NA,NA,TGTGCCAGTAGTATACCGGGACTCGGCAACGGGGAGCTGTTTTTT,CASSIPGLGNGELFF
TRBV7-2,TRBJ1-5,TRBD1,few,TGTGCCTATGCCCAGCGAGGGGGCCAGCCCCAGCATTTT,CAYAQRGGQPQHF
TRBV7-8,TRBJ2-3,NA,NA,TGTGCCAGCAGAATCCCAACTAGGGATACGCAGTATTTT,CASRIPTRDTQYF
TRBV7-2,TRBJ1-3,NA,once,TGTGCCAGCAGCCAAGAGGTTGGGAGCGGAAACACCATATATTTT,CASSQEVGSGNTIYF
TRBV30,TRBJ1-5,NA,NA,TGTGCCTGGAGTCCAGGGGTTAATAGCAATCAGCCCCAGCATTTT,CAWSPGVNSNQPQHF
TRBV5-6,TRBJ1-2,NA,NA,TGTGCCAGCAGCGTGGCCAGCTATGGCTACACCTTC,CASSVASYGYTF
TRBV7-2,TRBJ1-6,NA,many,TGTGCCAGCAGCTACACAGGGTCCTATAATTCACCCCTCCACTTT,CASSYTGSYNSPLHF
TRBV9,TRBJ1-2,TRBD1,few,TGTGCCAGCAGTCGCGGACAGGGGAGTAGATCGGTTGATGGCTACACCTTC,CASSRGQGSRSVDGYTF
TRBV6-1,TRBJ2-7,NA,few,TGTGCCAGCAGAACTCAATACGAGCAGTACTTC,CASRTQYEQYF
TRBV3-1/TRBV3-2,TRBJ1-1,NA,NA,TGTGCCAGCAGCCCAGGAGGGACGCAAAACACTGAAGCTTTCTTT,CASSPGGTQNTEAFF
TRBV23-1,TRBJ2-7,NA,once,TGCGCCAGCAGTCCCCCGCCCCTGCGGGACTTC,CASSPPPLRDF
TRBV7-2,TRBJ2-2,TRBD1,NA,TGTGCCAGCAGCTCCATGACAGGGGCGGGCACCGGGGAGCTGTTTTTT,CASSSMTGAGTGELFF
TRBV18,TRBJ2-1,NA,NA,TGTGCCAGCTCCCTGGAGACGAGCTCCTACAATGAGCAGTTCTTC,CASSLETSSYNEQFF
TRBV5-1,TRBJ2-6,NA,few,TGCGCCAGCAGCTTGGACCCAACAGGGACTGGGGCCAACGTCCTGACTTTC,CASSLDPTGTGANVLTF
TRBV19,TRBJ1-1,NA,NA,TGTGCCAGTAGTATGAGGCAGATGAACACTGAAGCTTTCTTT,CASSMRQMNTEAFF
TRBV5-1,TRBJ2-5,NA,once,TGCGCCAGCAGCTTGGTCGGGCAAGAGACCCAGTACTTC,CASSLVGQETQYF
TRBV6-5,TRBJ2-3,TRBD2,NA,TGTGCCAGCAGTTCGGGACTAGCGGTCACAGATACGCAGTATTTT,CASSSGLAVTDTQYF
TRBV6-2/TRBV6-3,TRBJ2-6,NA,NA,TGTGCCAGCAGCAGACAGGATGGGGCCAACGTCCTGACTTTC,CASSRQDGANVLTF
TRBV23-1,TRBJ2-7,NA,NA,TGCGCCAGCAGTCAAGTCCCCTGCGAGCAGTACTTC,CASSQVPCEQYF
TRBV6-5,TRBJ2-3,NA,NA,TGTGCCAGCAGTCCCCTTCGACTGGTATCGGATACGCAGTATTTT,CASSPLRLVSDTQYF
TRBV28,TRBJ1-1,TRBD1,NA,TGTGCCAGCAGAGAACAGGGGGCAGAGGAAGCTTTCTTT,CASREQGAEEAFF
TRBV5-6,TRBJ2-5,NA,NA,TGTGCCAGCAGCCATCAAGAGACCCAGTACTTC,CASSHQETQYF
TRBV2,TRBJ2-3,NA,NA,TGTGCCAGCAGTTCCCCGACTCTAGCCGGGGGGCGAGATACGCAGTATTTT,CASSSPTLAGGRDTQYF
TRBV5-1,TRBJ2-2,NA,NA,TGCGCCAGCAGCTCCACCCCCGACAGTCCTACCGGGGAGCTGTTTTTT,CASSSTPDSPTGELFF
TRBV2,TRBJ2-5,NA,NA,TGTGCCAGCAATAAGAGGTACCAAGAGACCCAGTACTTC,CASNKRYQETQYF
TRBV9,TRBJ1-2,TRBD1,NA,TGTGCCAGCAGCGACCGAACAGGGGAGGGCTACACCTTC,CASSDRTGEGYTF
TRBV29-1,TRBJ1-1,NA,NA,TGCAGCGTTGAAGTAACGGCGGGGGCTGAAGCTTTCTTT,CSVEVTAGAEAFF